The clone carrying this T cell receptor (beta chain) was detected a few times. What it recognizes is unknown. Profiled with immunoSEQ multiplex PCR; TCRdb holds only in-frame clones, not every one. The sample has fewer than 55,000 clones, roughly 72% seen once. Germline CDR1 and CDR2: KGHSH and LQKENI. CDR3 length: 14 residues. Deletions cut 1 base from V and 6 bases from J, with 13 bases between. This sample is part of a study of vaccination effects on CD4 cells after COVID-19. Study conclusions and caveats: Late after vaccination, infection- and vaccine-induced clones showed marked clonal contraction.

On roughly day 9 of culture, CD4+ T cells were separated out. Participants got two doses of BNT162b2 or mRNA-1273 vaccine. According to the study, vaccine recipients showed no prior SARS-CoV-2 infection and negative nucleocapsid antibodies. The sample consisted of CD4+ T cells from PBMCs cultured without peptide, taken after COVID-19 vaccination. The V and J genes are TRBV18 and TRBJ2-7, with D possibly TRBD1 on 5 matching bases. This clonotype originated in a human donor who received a COVID-19 vaccine. CDR3 residues: CASSPLPGFSEQYF. The DNA for the CDR3 is TGTGCCAGCTCACCACTTCCAGGGTTTTCCGAGCAGTACTTC.